What follows are 14 T cell receptor beta chains derived from one specimen sequenced in a study of T cells expressing NK-cell markers. TCRdb reprocessed the 5' RACE reads and keeps a single row for each CDR3 protein, giving no DNA. This sample's table has 140,000 to 150,000 distinct CDR3 sequences. The sequenced sample was blood T cells: a sorted CD56 or NKG2C T cell subset, CD4+ or CD8+ T cells, or bulk PBMC T cells (not recorded which). The receptor source for this set is a man younger than 30 in good health.

This rearrangement joins TRBV4-3 to TRBJ1-4. This CDR3 region has 17 residues. CDR1 is LGHNA and CDR2 is YSLEER in the germline V gene. This chain's CDR3 is CASSQDEGFATNEKLFF.

The chain carries TRBV7-8 and TRBJ2-3; absent DNA, TCRdb's TRBD1 call cannot be checked. Germline values: CDR1 SGHVS, CDR2 FQNEAQ. The CDR3 is 13 residues long. CDR3 protein: CASGTNLADTQYF. The whole variable domain, filled in from reference TRBV7-8 and TRBJ2-3, reads GAGVSQSPRYKVAKRGQDVALRCDPISGHVSLFWYQQALGQGPEFLTYFQNEAQLDKSGLPSDRFFAERPEGSVSTLKIQRTQQEDSAVYLCASGTNLADTQYFGPGTRLTVL.

The rearrangement links TRBV5-6 to TRBJ2-1; the TCRdb D gene call, TRBD1, has no DNA to confirm it. The CDR3 sequence is 12 residues long. The germline V gene encodes CDR1 SGHDT and CDR2 YYEEEE. The CDR3 protein is CASSQEEAKQFF.

The chain links TRBV5-1 to TRBJ2-5; as DNA is missing, the TRBD1 call by TCRdb cannot be tested. This CDR3 comprises 14 residues. Germline V gene data show CDR1 as SGHRS and CDR2 as YFSETQ. This CDR3 is CASSLVQGGETQYF.

The gene calls are TRBV5-8 and TRBJ1-5; TCRdb's D gene call, TRBD1, goes unchecked for lack of DNA. Germline V CDR1 and CDR2: SGHTS, YDEGEE. The length of the CDR3 is 13 residues. CDR3 loop: CASGSGGGQPQHF.

This chain connects TRBV5-1 to TRBJ2-7; TCRdb reports TRBD2, a call that lacks DNA to check it against. Germline loops: CDR1 SGHRS, CDR2 YFSETQ. CDR3 length equals 15 residues. CDR3 region: CASSLVLAGSYEQYF.

J is TRBJ2-1 and V is TRBV6-1; the TCRdb D gene call, TRBD1, has no DNA to confirm it. This CDR3 has 13 amino acids. Germline V gene data show CDR1 as MNHNS and CDR2 as SASEGT. CDR3 sequence reads: CASIGQVDNEQFF.

The chain recombines TRBV5-4 with TRBJ2-5; TCRdb selects TRBD2, and the lack of DNA leaves this call unchecked. Per the germline V gene, CDR1 is SGHNT and CDR2 is YYREEE (reference sequence). CDR3 length equals 16 residues. CDR3 region: CASSFSRDPVQETQYF.

This chain connects TRBV5-4 to TRBJ2-7; the TCRdb D gene call, TRBD2, has no DNA to confirm it. The germline gives CDR1 SGHNT, CDR2 YYREEE (reference sequence). The CDR3 sequence is 12 residues long. CDR3 sequence reads: CASLGGVLQQYF.

The rearrangement links TRBV9 to TRBJ2-3; the D call from TCRdb, TRBD2, cannot be confirmed without DNA. Germline CDR1 SGDLS, CDR2 YYNGEE. The CDR3 has 15 residues. CDR3 loop: CASSPSGRAGDTQYF. Full variable domain (outside the CDR3, taken from reference TRBV9 and TRBJ2-3): DSGVTQTPKHLITATGQRVTLRCSPRSGDLSVYWYQQSLDQGLQFLIQYYNGEERAKGNILERFSAQQFPDLHSELNLSSLELGDSALYFCASSPSGRAGDTQYFGPGTRLTVL.

CDR3: CASSSGQGAGQPQHF. This chain joins TRBV27 and TRBJ1-5; as DNA is missing, the TRBD1 call by TCRdb cannot be tested. CDR1 is MNHEY, CDR2 SMNVEV, per germline (reference sequence). The CDR3 totals 15 residues.

The chain employs TRBV20-1 and TRBJ2-3; as DNA is missing, the TRBD2 call by TCRdb cannot be tested. The CDR3 covers 20 residues. CDR1 and CDR2 (germline): DFQATT, SNEGSKA (reference sequence). CDR3 protein: CSARDARSKGGALSTDTQYF.

The CDR3 is CASSSVQTPGQGFGVGKNIQYF. The rearrangement joins TRBV12-3 or TRBV12-4 to TRBJ2-4; TCRdb reports TRBD1, a call that lacks DNA to check it against. The length of the CDR3 is 22 residues.

The gene calls are TRBV4-1 and TRBJ1-1. The CDR3 extends over 16 amino acids. Per germline, CDR1 MGHRA and CDR2 YSYEKL. CDR3 in amino acids: CASSQGGGRTNTEAFF.